This T cell receptor beta chain was obtained from a study of healthy donors' naive CD4 and CD8 T cells. Study-level findings and limits: Bias from naive T cell homeostatic proliferation was not addressed.

CD4+CD8-CD45RO-CD45RA+ cells were naive CD4+; CD8+CD4-CD45RA+CD27bright cells were naive CD8+. TCR libraries were built from approximately 0.45 ug of total RNA by linear amplification. Original analysis: 5 healthy donors contributed about 78,000 sequenced TCR alpha transcripts. In TCRdb, the reads were re-called with MiXCR into one record per CDR3 protein. These V and J calls rely on TCRdb rather than the paper's analysis. There are around 200,000 distinct CDR3 sequences in the sample; under 85% occur only once, and roughly 2.4% lies in the top ten. The V gene's germline CDR1 is DFQATT and CDR2 SNEGSKA (reference sequence). V gave up 3 bases and J gave up 2 bases, with 14 bases separating them. This CDR3 has 14 residues. On this clonotype itself: What it recognizes is unknown.

The sample comprised naive CD4+ and CD8+ T cells sorted from blood, pooled from several donors. This receptor was taken from a pool of human donors in good health; the sample pools cells from several healthy donors. The chain joins TRBV20-1 to TRBJ2-7, with D tentatively TRBD1 (6 bases). Written as DNA, the CDR3 is TGCAGTGCTAGTTACCAACAGGGTGCCTACGAGCAGTACTTC. This gives the protein CSASYQQGAYEQYF.